Sequencing of this TCR beta chain was carried out in a study of response to subunit inactivated influenza vaccine. In germline, CDR1 is MNHEY, CDR2 SVGAGI. The V and J ends lost 2 bases and 8 bases, in that order; junction bases with no gene match: 5. This CDR3 has 14 residues. Note on this clonotype: The target antigen is unknown.

Study-wide points: Authors proposed each seasonal influenza vaccination draws in few new T cells.

In TCRdb, the RT-PCR reads were re-called with MiXCR into one record per CDR3 protein. The top ten clones hold under 40% of a sample with 150,000 or so distinct CDR3 sequences, about 10% of them seen once. The source is a man aged 50-75 years who received an inactivated influenza vaccine. Sequences were derived from CD8+ T cells sorted from PBMCs, sampled roughly 24 months after vaccination. The chain carries TRBV6-5 and TRBJ2-1; 8 bases fit TRBD2. The DNA of the CDR3 is TGTGCCAGCAGTTACATGCGGGAGGCGGATGAGCAGTTCTTC. This encodes CASSYMREADEQFF.